Listed here are 2 T cell receptor beta chains from one sample, sequenced in a study of T cells in Graves' hyperthyroidism and ophthalmopathy (dated by TCRdb to 2018 to 2020). Library method: multiplex PCR. Sequencing was carried out with an Illumina HiSeq 2000. The TCR beta CDR3 regions were amplified from RNA transcripts. For the first round of RT-PCR on the TCR CDR3, the HTBI primer set was used together with the Qiagen OneStep RT-PCR kit. TCRdb applied fastp at Q25 and MiXCR to the public reads, then kept only in-frame beta chains. Every distinct CDR3 protein forms one entry, paired with its most common genes and DNA. The sample profile shows 460,000 or so distinct CDR3 sequences; 13% to 15% of them were found once. The ten largest clones represent less than 20% of the sample. What was sequenced was blood. These receptors came from a woman between 18 and 29 years old with Graves' hyperthyroidism.

This clonotype was seen a few times. The genes are TRBV20-1 and TRBJ2-1; 12 nucleotides align to TRBD2. CDR1 and CDR2 from the germline V gene are DFQATT and SNEGSKA (reference sequence). Trimming at V came to 4 bases and at J to 7 bases, leaving 8 bases not matched to a gene. The CDR3 is 15 amino acids. The CDR3 nucleotides are TGCAGTGCTAAAGCCCTAGCGGGAGGGCAGAATGAGCAGTTCTTC. This translates into CSAKALAGGQNEQFF.

This clonotype was picked up many times. The genes are TRBV20-1 and TRBJ2-7; 8 bases map to TRBD1. The junction had 6 bases not matched to a gene; V was cut back by 3 bases and J by 2 bases. The CDR3 loop spans 14 amino acids. Germline assignment: CDR1 DFQATT and CDR2 SNEGSKA (reference sequence). The CDR3 bases are TGCAGTGCTAGGGATAGACAGGGGACCTACGAGCAGTACTTC. It is translated as CSARDRQGTYEQYF.